The 26 T cell receptor beta chains presented below share a single source sample, sequenced in a study of neurological immune-mediated disorders. MiXCR, run by TCRdb on the 5' RACE reads, gives a single entry per CDR3 protein. This sample has roughly 59,000 distinct CDR3 sequences; approximately 5.3% occur once, and the top ten carry roughly 5.7%. The sample comprised PBMCs. The receptors shown here come from a human donor with multiple sclerosis. The donor label of this sample is uncertain.

This clonotype was seen repeatedly, ten times or more. This rearrangement joins TRBV20-1 to TRBJ2-3, with TRBD1 matching over 8 bases. With 1 base clipped from V and 2 bases from J, the junction kept 8 bases outside the gene matches. CDR1 and CDR2 from the germline V gene are DFQATT and SNEGSKA (reference sequence). This CDR3 spans 16 amino acids. CDR3 nucleotide sequence: TGCAGTGCTAGAGGACGAGGACAGGGAAACACAGATACGCAGTATTTT. Encoded protein: CSARGRGQGNTDTQYF.

Of note for this clonotype: This may be a read error, as it is one base from a much larger clone. The rearrangement links TRBV5-1 to TRBJ1-1; TRBD1 matches 8 bases. CDR3 length: 16 residues. Germline V lookup: CDR1 SGHRS, CDR2 YFSETQ. The CDR3 DNA follows: TGCGCCAACAGCCTGGTGGATCAGGGGGCTGGCACTGAAGCTTTCTTT. Translating it yields CANSLVDQGAGTEAFF.

There are a few counts of this clonotype. The chain links TRBV18 to TRBJ2-7; 15 bases line up with TRBD2. This CDR3 has 15 residues. Trimming removed 1 base from V and 6 bases from J; junction bases left unmatched: 1. Germline assignment: CDR1 KGHSH and CDR2 LQKENI. The CDR3 DNA sequence: TGTGCCAGCTCACCACTGGGACTAGCGGGGGGCGAGCAGTACTTC. Its translation is CASSPLGLAGGEQYF.

The V gene is TRBV12-3 or TRBV12-4, the J gene TRBJ2-2; D ambiguous. The CDR3 runs to 14 residues. Trimming pared 1 base from V and 9 bases from J, leaving 12 bases between. CDR3 in DNA: TGTGCCAGCAGTTTAGAGGTCTACGTGAGGGAGCTGTTTTTT. Protein: CASSLEVYVRELFF.

Many counts were recorded for this clonotype. The genes are TRBV5-1 and TRBJ2-7; tentatively, D is TRBD2 (5 bases). V lost 0 bases to trimming and J lost 0 bases, with 10 bases between them. The CDR3 is 15 residues long. Germline V gives CDR1 SGHRS, CDR2 YFSETQ. The CDR3 nucleotides are TGCGCCAGCAGCTTGGAGGGCGGACTCTCCTACGAGCAGTACTTC. Residues: CASSLEGGLSYEQYF.

This clonotype was counted ten times or more. This chain joins TRBV9 and TRBJ1-6, with D perhaps matching TRBD1 (5 bases). V lost 0 bases to trimming and J lost 8 bases, with 12 bases between them. This CDR3 contains 15 residues. Germline CDR1 is SGDLS and CDR2 is YYNGEE. As DNA, the CDR3 is TGTGCCAGCAGCGTAGGGGGCCCTCCCTATTCACCCCTCCACTTT. Protein product: CASSVGGPPYSPLHF.

The sample holds many counts of this clonotype. The chain has TRBV7-3 and TRBJ1-2; maybe TRBD1 (6 bases). The CDR3 totals 13 residues. The V end was cut by 1 base, the J end by 5 bases, with 8 bases between. Germline CDR1 is SGHTA and CDR2 is FQGTGA. The CDR3 protein is CASSLNRDYGYTF. The CDR3 region has the DNA TGTGCCAGCAGCTTAAACAGGGATTATGGCTACACCTTC. The full variable domain, in which reference TRBV7-3 and TRBJ1-2 provide the parts outside the CDR3, is GAGVSQTPSNKVTEKGKYVELRCDPISGHTALYWYRQSLGQGPEFLIYFQGTGAADDSGLPNDRFFAVRPEGSVSTLKIQRTERGDSAVYLCASSLNRDYGYTFGSGTRLTVV.

This clonotype was picked up many times. The CDR3: CASSVAGPNSPLHF. The CDR3 nucleotides are TGTGCCAGCAGCGTAGCAGGACCAAATTCACCCCTCCACTTT. The chain has TRBV9 and TRBJ1-6; D is uncertain. Trimming shortened V by 0 bases and J by 7 bases, and 8 bases separated the two germline ends. Germline lookup yields CDR1 SGDLS and CDR2 YYNGEE. The CDR3 covers 14 residues. Full variable domain (missing parts from reference TRBV9 and TRBJ1-6): DSGVTQTPKHLITATGQRVTLRCSPRSGDLSVYWYQQSLDQGLQFLIQYYNGEERAKGNILERFSAQQFPDLHSELNLSSLELGDSALYFCASSVAGPNSPLHFGNGTRLTVT.

There are many counts of this clonotype. This chain uses TRBV29-1 with TRBJ2-3, with 8 bases identical to TRBD2. The CDR3 has 13 residues. Germline V lookup: CDR1 SQVTM, CDR2 ANQGSEA. The CDR3 region is CTVLADSTDTQYF. In DNA form, the CDR3 reads TGCACCGTACTAGCGGACAGCACAGATACGCAGTATTTT.

This clonotype was recorded at least ten times. The chain links TRBV7-3 to TRBJ2-1, with a tentative D call TRBD1 (5 bases). The germline V gene encodes CDR1 SGHTA and CDR2 FQGTGA. The CDR3 extends over 14 amino acids. The V and J ends lost 2 bases and 6 bases respectively, with 11 bases between them. The CDR3 region has the DNA TGTGCCAGCAGCTTAGCAGGGAAGGGCAATGAGCAGTTCTTC. The encoded protein is CASSLAGKGNEQFF.

This clonotype is a singleton in its sample. The chain couples TRBV20-1 to TRBJ2-3, with D perhaps TRBD1 or TRBD2 (6 bases each). The germline V gene encodes CDR1 DFQATT and CDR2 SNEGSKA (reference sequence). V was pared by 3 bases and J by 4 bases, with 17 bases between. This CDR3 contains 15 residues. Here the CDR3 reads CSARNQAGGADTQYF. In DNA, the CDR3 is TGCAGTGCTAGGAACCAAGCCGGGGGCGCAGATACGCAGTATTTT.

The table lists this clonotype with many counts. This chain links TRBV5-1 with TRBJ2-3; 7 bases match TRBD1. Germline CDR1 and CDR2: SGHRS and YFSETQ. The CDR3 sequence is 16 residues long. Trimming at V came to 3 bases and at J to 1 base, leaving 8 bases not matched to a gene. Here the CDR3 DNA reads TGCGCCAGCAGCTGGGGACAGCCTGAGGGCACAGATACGCAGTATTTT. Protein product: CASSWGQPEGTDTQYF.

Written as DNA, the CDR3 is TGTGCTAGTGGCCGGACTAGCTCCTACGAGCAGTACTTC. Translated, it gives CASGRTSSYEQYF. J is TRBJ2-7 and V is TRBV12-5, with 7 bases fitting TRBD2. The CDR3 covers 13 residues. The V and J ends lost 6 bases and 0 bases, in that order; junction bases with no gene match: 2. Germline values: CDR1 LGHNT, CDR2 FRNRAP.

Many counts were recorded for this clonotype. The rearrangement uses TRBV9 and TRBJ2-1, with 7 bases matching TRBD1. V lost 4 bases, J lost 8 bases, and 9 bases stayed unmatched. Germline loops: CDR1 SGDLS, CDR2 YYNGEE. The CDR3 has 14 residues. In nucleotides, the CDR3 is TGTGCCAGCAGCCCAGGGGGTGGGGGCGATGAGCAGTTCTTC. It specifies CASSPGGGGDEQFF. The full variable domain, in which reference TRBV9 and TRBJ2-1 provide the parts outside the CDR3, is DSGVTQTPKHLITATGQRVTLRCSPRSGDLSVYWYQQSLDQGLQFLIQYYNGEERAKGNILERFSAQQFPDLHSELNLSSLELGDSALYFCASSPGGGGDEQFFGPGTRLTVL.

There are many counts of this clonotype. The rearrangement uses TRBV20-1 and TRBJ2-1; 16 bases line up with TRBD2. Losses at the gene ends were 6 bases for V and 4 bases for J; bases not matched to a gene: 9. Germline V gene data show CDR1 as DFQATT and CDR2 as SNEGSKA (reference sequence). The CDR3 is made up of 17 amino acids. The DNA for the CDR3 is TGCAGTGCCCCGGGACTAGCGGGGGGGCTCACGTACAATGAGCAGTTCTTC. Residues: CSAPGLAGGLTYNEQFF.

This clonotype has at least ten counts. CDR3 nucleotides: TGCAGTGCTAGAGTAGCTGAAGTGACTGAAGCTTTCTTT. It codes for CSARVAEVTEAFF. The V call is TRBV20-1, the J call TRBJ1-1; no reliable D call. The CDR3 is 13 amino acids. Germline V gene data show CDR1 as DFQATT and CDR2 as SNEGSKA (reference sequence). Trimming took off 1 base at V and 5 bases at J, with 11 bases between the two ends.

This clonotype appeared many times. The CDR3 spells CASSVGGFTGELFF. The CDR3 DNA is TGTGCCAGCAGCGTGGGGGGCTTCACCGGGGAGCTGTTTTTT. The chain links TRBV9 to TRBJ2-2, with D perhaps matching TRBD1 or TRBD2 (6 bases each). V lost 2 bases and J 4 bases, leaving 9 bases between the germline ends. Germline CDR1 and CDR2: SGDLS and YYNGEE. The CDR3 has 14 amino acids.

Ten or more counts support this clonotype. This rearrangement joins TRBV15 to TRBJ1-6; D unresolved. V was pared by 0 bases and J by 7 bases, with 10 bases between. CDR1 is LNHNV and CDR2 is YYDKDF in the germline V gene (reference sequence). This CDR3 comprises 15 residues. CDR3 nucleotides: TGTGCCACCAGCAGAGAACGTGGTTCCAATTCACCCCTCCACTTT. This translates into CATSRERGSNSPLHF. The full variable domain, with the rest looked up from reference TRBV15 and TRBJ1-6, is DAMVIQNPRYQVTQFGKPVTLSCSQTLNHNVMYWYQQKSSQAPKLLFHYYDKDFNNEADTPDNFQSRRPNTSFCFLDIRSPGLGDTAMYLCATSRERGSNSPLHFGNGTRLTVT.

This clonotype was seen ten or more times. J is TRBJ2-4 and V is TRBV5-1, with D perhaps TRBD1 (5 bases). In germline, CDR1 is SGHRS, CDR2 YFSETQ. This CDR3 is built from 12 residues. The V and J ends lost 5 bases and 8 bases respectively, with 11 bases between them. CDR3 bases: TGCGCCAGCAGTTCAGAAGGGGACATTCAGTACTTC. This sequence encodes CASSSEGDIQYF.

This clonotype was seen ten or more times. CDR3 in DNA: TGCGCCAGCAGCTATGGACAGGGGGTCTCTGAAGCTTTCTTT. This gives the protein CASSYGQGVSEAFF. The chain couples TRBV5-1 to TRBJ1-1; 10 bases match TRBD1. Per germline, CDR1 SGHRS and CDR2 YFSETQ. Losses at the gene ends were 3 bases for V and 6 bases for J; bases not matched to a gene: 5. The length of the CDR3 is 14 residues.

This clonotype was observed once. The chain couples TRBV28 to TRBJ1-2; possibly TRBD1 for D (5 bases). Germline CDR1 and CDR2: MDHEN and SYDVKM. The CDR3 loop spans 15 amino acids. With 3 bases removed from V and 7 bases from J, the gap between germline ends came to 18 bases. The CDR3 DNA reads as TGTGCCAGCAGTTTCGGGACGGGGCTCCTTGGTGGCTACACCTTC. Protein product: CASSFGTGLLGGYTF.

This clonotype has at least ten counts. The genes are TRBV14 and TRBJ2-2; D possibly corresponds to TRBD2 (6 bases). The CDR3 runs to 15 residues. Trimming took off 1 base at V and 9 bases at J, with 15 bases between the two ends. The germline gives CDR1 SGHDN, CDR2 FVKESK. The CDR3 region is CASSQVRGRPRELFF. The DNA of the CDR3 is TGTGCCAGCAGCCAAGTTCGGGGGAGGCCCAGGGAGCTGTTTTTT.

This clonotype was counted at least ten times. The chain carries TRBV2 and TRBJ1-1, with D possibly matching TRBD1 (6 bases). Trimming took 7 bases from V and 5 from J, leaving 17 bases between them. The CDR3 spans 14 residues. Germline lookup yields CDR1 SNHLY and CDR2 FYNNEI. The CDR3 region is CASNQNREKTEAFF. CDR3 bases: TGTGCCAGCAACCAAAACAGGGAAAAGACTGAAGCTTTCTTT.

This clonotype was seen repeatedly, ten times or more. The chain has TRBV20-1 and TRBJ1-2, with D possibly TRBD1 on 5 matching bases. CDR1 and CDR2 (germline): DFQATT, SNEGSKA (reference sequence). The CDR3 contains 15 residues. V gave up 0 bases and J gave up 7 bases, with 18 bases separating them. The CDR3 is CSARDRMEGRGGYTF. The CDR3 nucleotides read TGCAGTGCTAGAGATCGGATGGAGGGAAGGGGTGGCTACACCTTC.

This clonotype occurred many times. A much bigger clone sits one base away, suggesting this may be a read error. This chain joins TRBV5-1 and TRBJ2-7; TRBD1 or TRBD2 may be the D gene (5 bases each). This CDR3 contains 15 residues. Germline V lookup: CDR1 SGHRS, CDR2 YFSETQ. The V gene lost 4 bases and the J gene lost 6 bases, with 20 bases spanning the gap. The CDR3 sequence is CASSLAGTASGEQYF. Written as DNA, the CDR3 is TGCGCCAGCAGCCTTGCCGGGACCGCCTCCGGCGAGCAGTACTTC.

Many counts were recorded for this clonotype. This chain joins TRBV5-5 and TRBJ2-3, with 7 nucleotides matching TRBD2. V shed 0 bases and J 3 bases; nucleotides not matched to a gene: 4. The germline V gene encodes CDR1 SGHKS and CDR2 YYEKEE (reference sequence). The CDR3 is made up of 15 amino acids. The CDR3 DNA reads TGTGCCAGCAGCTTGGGTCCGCGGGGGACAGATACGCAGTATTTT. As protein: CASSLGPRGTDTQYF.